This T cell receptor beta chain derives from a study of beta chain features in type 1 diabetes. Findings of the study overall: PCR might favor shorter templates, equally in patients and controls. Shortening of TCRB CDR3s, moderate but significant, appeared in all four CD4+ subsets of Type 1 diabetes patients. Fewer junction insertions and more nucleotide deletions appeared in type 1 diabetes patients.

The germline V gene has CDR1 LNHDA and CDR2 SQIVND (reference sequence). This CDR3 has 14 amino acids. V shed 6 bases, J shed 5 bases, and the junction held 6 bases outside the gene matches. Sequencing targeted expressed TCRB transcripts, as all isolated RNA had been reverse transcribed. The read count averaged about 3.3 million across naive, central memory and regulatory T cell samples. The method was immunoSEQ multiplex PCR; TCRdb's version includes in-frame clones alone and lacks a portion of them. The sample carries about 340,000 clones, about a tenth recorded once. This clone was counted between two and nine times. No antigen is known for it.

Sequences were obtained from central memory CD4+ T cells from blood. The receptor's source is a man in his thirties or forties with type 1 diabetes. The chain recombines TRBV19 with TRBJ2-7, with 11 bases that match TRBD2. The CDR3: CASRTGTSGNEQYF. The CDR3 DNA follows: TGTGCCAGTAGGACCGGGACTAGCGGTAACGAGCAGTACTTC. Together with reference TRBV19 and TRBJ2-7, the CDR3 gives the full variable domain: DGGITQSPKYLFRKEGQNVTLSCEQNLNHDAMYWYRQDPGQGLRLIYYSQIVNDFQKGDIAEGYSVSREKKESFPLTVTSAQKNPTAFYLCASRTGTSGNEQYFGPGTRLTVT.